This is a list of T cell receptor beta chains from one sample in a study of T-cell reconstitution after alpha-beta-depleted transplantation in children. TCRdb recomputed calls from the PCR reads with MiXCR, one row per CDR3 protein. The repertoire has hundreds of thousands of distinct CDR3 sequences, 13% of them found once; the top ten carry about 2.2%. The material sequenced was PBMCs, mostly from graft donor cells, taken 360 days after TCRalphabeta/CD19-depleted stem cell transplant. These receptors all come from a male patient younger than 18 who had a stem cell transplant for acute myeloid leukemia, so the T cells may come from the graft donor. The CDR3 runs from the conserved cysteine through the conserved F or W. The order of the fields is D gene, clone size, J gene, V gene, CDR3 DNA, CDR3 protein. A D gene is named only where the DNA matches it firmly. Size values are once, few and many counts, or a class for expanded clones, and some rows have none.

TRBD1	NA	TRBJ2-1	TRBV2	TGTGCCAGCCGGGACAGGGGGCGGAATGAGCAGTTCTTC	CASRDRGRNEQFF
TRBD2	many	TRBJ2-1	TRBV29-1	TGCAGCGCCCAACCGGGACTAATGAACAATGAGCAGTTCTTC	CSAQPGLMNNEQFF
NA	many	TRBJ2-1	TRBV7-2	TGTGCCAGCAGCTCCCTTCAGTGGGCTTCCTACAATGAGCAGTTCTTC	CASSSLQWASYNEQFF
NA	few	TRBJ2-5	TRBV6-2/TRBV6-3	TGTGCCAGCAGGCTTAGCGGTTTAAGTCGCCAGTACTTC	CASRLSGLSRQYF
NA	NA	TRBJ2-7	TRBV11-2	TGTGCCAGCGGGGAACTAGGGGTTTCATACGAGCAGTACTTC	CASGELGVSYEQYF
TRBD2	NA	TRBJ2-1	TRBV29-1	TGCAGCGTTGAGGGGAGGGCCTCCTACAATGAGCAGTTCTTC	CSVEGRASYNEQFF
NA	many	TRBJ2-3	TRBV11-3	TGTGCCAGCAGCTTAGACGGGGGCACAGATACGCAGTATTTT	CASSLDGGTDTQYF
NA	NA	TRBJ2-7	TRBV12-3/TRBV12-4	TGTGCCAGCAGTCCCGCGCCCGGCCCCTTTTACGAGCAGTACTTC	CASSPAPGPFYEQYF
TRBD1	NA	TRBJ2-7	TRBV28	TGTGCCAGCAGTCCCCATGCCTTACGGACAGGGATCTCTTTCTACGAGCAGTACTTC	CASSPHALRTGISFYEQYF
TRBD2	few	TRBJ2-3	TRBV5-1	TGCGCCAGCAGCTTAGGCGGGAGGAACACAGATACGCAGTATTTT	CASSLGGRNTDTQYF
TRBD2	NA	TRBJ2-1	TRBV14	TGTGCCAGCAGCCAACTACCCCCGACTAGCGGGAGTGGAGATGAGCAGTTCTTC	CASSQLPPTSGSGDEQFF
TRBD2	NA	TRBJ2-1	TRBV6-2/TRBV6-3	TGTGCCAGCAGGAATGGACTAGCGGGACCCGATGAGCAGTTCTTC	CASRNGLAGPDEQFF
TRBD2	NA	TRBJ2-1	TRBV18	TGTGCCAGCTCACTAGCGGGAGGATACTACAATGAGCAGTTCTTC	CASSLAGGYYNEQFF
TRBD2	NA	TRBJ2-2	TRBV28	TGTGCCAGCAGTTCGCCCCAGGGACTAGCGGGAGTTTTTGGCGGGGAGCTGTTTTTT	CASSSPQGLAGVFGGELFF
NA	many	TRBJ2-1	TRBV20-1	TGCAGTGCTAGAGTTGGGACATTCCGATACAATGAGCAGTTCTTC	CSARVGTFRYNEQFF
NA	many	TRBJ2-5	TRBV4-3	TGCGCCAGCAGCCAAGTGGGCTTGGGGACCCAGTACTTC	CASSQVGLGTQYF
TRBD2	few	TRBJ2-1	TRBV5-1	TGCGCCAGCAGCTTGGCCCTAGCGGGACTCTCCTACAATGAGCAGTTCTTC	CASSLALAGLSYNEQFF
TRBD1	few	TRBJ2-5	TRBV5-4	TGTGCCAGCAGTCCCCGGGACAGGGGGCGAGAGACCCAGTACTTC	CASSPRDRGRETQYF
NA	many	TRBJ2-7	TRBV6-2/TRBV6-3	TGTGCCAGCAGTTACCTCGGTCCCGGGACACCTTACGAGCAGTACTTC	CASSYLGPGTPYEQYF
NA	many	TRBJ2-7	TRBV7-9	TGTGCCAGCAGCTTAGCGGGGCTCGAGCAGTACTTC	CASSLAGLEQYF
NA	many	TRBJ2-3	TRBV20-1	TGCAGTGCTAGAGATCCCGGTTTACCAAATACGCAGTATTTT	CSARDPGLPNTQYF
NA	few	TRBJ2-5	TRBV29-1	TGCAGCGTTGGACTGAACCAAGAGACCCAGTACTTC	CSVGLNQETQYF
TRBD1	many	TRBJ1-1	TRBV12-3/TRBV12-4	TGTGCCAGCAGGTTAAACAGGGGACGTACTGAAGCTTTCTTT	CASRLNRGRTEAFF
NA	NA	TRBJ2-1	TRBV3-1	TGTGCCAGCAGCCAAGCCGGGGGAACGGAGCAGTTCTTC	CASSQAGGTEQFF
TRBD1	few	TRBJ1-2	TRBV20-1	TGCAGTGTCAGTGCCGGGACAGGGGGCTCGTATGGCTACACCTTC	CSVSAGTGGSYGYTF
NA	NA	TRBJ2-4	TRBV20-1	TGCAGTGCTAGCGGAGCTGGGAACTTAGCCAAAAACATTCAGTACTTC	CSASGAGNLAKNIQYF
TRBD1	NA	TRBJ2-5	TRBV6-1	TGTGCCAGCAGTACGGACAGGGACCATCAAGAGACCCAGTACTTC	CASSTDRDHQETQYF
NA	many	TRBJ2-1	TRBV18	TGTGCCAGTTCCCCGGATGAGCAGTTCTTC	CASSPDEQFF
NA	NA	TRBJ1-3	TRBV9	TGTGCCAGCAGCGTAGCCCCCGGGGGTCCGAGCTCTGGAAACACCATATATTTT	CASSVAPGGPSSGNTIYF
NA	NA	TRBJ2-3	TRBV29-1	TGCAGCACCTTTGGCGGATACACAGATACGCAGTATTTT	CSTFGGYTDTQYF
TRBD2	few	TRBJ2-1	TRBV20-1	TGCAGTGCTAGAGCCCTTAGCGGGAAAGAGGCCGTATTTTCCTACAATGAGCAGTTCTTC	CSARALSGKEAVFSYNEQFF
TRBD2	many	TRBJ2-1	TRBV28	TGTGCCAGCAGTCCTCCTAGCGGGAGGGCCTTGGGTGAGCAGTTCTTC	CASSPPSGRALGEQFF
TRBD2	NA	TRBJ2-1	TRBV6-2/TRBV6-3	TGTGCCAGCAGCCAAAGGACTAGCGCGAGCTCCTACAATGAGCAGTTCTTC	CASSQRTSASSYNEQFF